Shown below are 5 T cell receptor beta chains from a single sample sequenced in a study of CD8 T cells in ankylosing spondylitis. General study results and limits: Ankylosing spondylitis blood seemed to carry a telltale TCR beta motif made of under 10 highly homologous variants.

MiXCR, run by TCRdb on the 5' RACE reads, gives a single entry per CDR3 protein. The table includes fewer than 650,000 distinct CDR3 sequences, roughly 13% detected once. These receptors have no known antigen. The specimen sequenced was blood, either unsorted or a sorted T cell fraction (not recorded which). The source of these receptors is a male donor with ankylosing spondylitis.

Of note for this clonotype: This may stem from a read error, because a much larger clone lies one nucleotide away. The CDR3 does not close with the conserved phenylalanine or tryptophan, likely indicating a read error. CDR3 sequence reads: CASSTGWAGNTIYL. The DNA of the CDR3 is TGTGCCAGCAGCACAGGTTGGGCTGGAAACACCATATATCTT. The rearrangement joins TRBV6-1 to TRBJ1-3, with a possible D match to TRBD1 (5 bases). This CDR3 has 14 amino acids. Trimming took off 6 bases at V and 2 bases at J, with 11 bases between the two ends. Looked up from germline, CDR1 is MNHNS and CDR2 is SASEGT.

CDR3 DNA: TGTGCCAGCAGCGCCAGACAAATCACCGGGGAGCTGTTTTTT. As protein: CASSARQITGELFF. The chain is built from TRBV14 and TRBJ2-2; no definite D call. The germline gives CDR1 SGHDN, CDR2 FVKESK. The CDR3 spans 14 residues. V dropped 5 bases and J dropped 4 bases, with 11 bases sitting between them.

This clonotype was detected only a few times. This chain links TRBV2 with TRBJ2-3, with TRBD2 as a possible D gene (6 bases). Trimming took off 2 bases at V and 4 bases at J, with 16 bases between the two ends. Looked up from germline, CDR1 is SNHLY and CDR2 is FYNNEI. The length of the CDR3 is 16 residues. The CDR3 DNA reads TGTGCCAGCAGTGAAATGGCTAGCGAGGTTGCAGATACGCAGTATTTT. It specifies CASSEMASEVADTQYF.

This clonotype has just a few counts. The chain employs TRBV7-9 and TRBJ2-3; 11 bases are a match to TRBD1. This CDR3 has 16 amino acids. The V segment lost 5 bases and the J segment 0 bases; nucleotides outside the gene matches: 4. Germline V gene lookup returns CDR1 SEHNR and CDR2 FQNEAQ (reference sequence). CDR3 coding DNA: TGTGCCAGCAGCCCCGGACAGGGGGCTAGCACAGATACGCAGTATTTT. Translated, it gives CASSPGQGASTDTQYF.

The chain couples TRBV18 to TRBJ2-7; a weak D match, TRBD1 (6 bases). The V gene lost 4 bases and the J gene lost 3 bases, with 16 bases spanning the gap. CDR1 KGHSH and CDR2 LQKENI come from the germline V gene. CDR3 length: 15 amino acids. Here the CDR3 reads CASSLTGGEHYEQYV. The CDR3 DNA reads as TGTGCCAGCTCACTGACAGGAGGTGAGCACTACGAGCAGTACGTC.